Listed below are T cell receptor beta chains from one sample, sequenced in a study of T-cell reconstitution after alpha-beta-depleted transplantation in children. TCRdb fed the PCR reads into MiXCR, producing one record per CDR3 protein. The profile shows about 200,000 distinct CDR3 sequences, just under 6.5% of them singletons. Here the sequenced sample was PBMCs, taken before TCRalphabeta/CD19-depleted stem cell transplant. The receptors were gathered from a girl under three years old with combined immunodeficiency, due to receive a stem cell transplant. CDR3s leave out the opening cysteine and the closing phenylalanine or tryptophan. Fields, in order: V gene, CDR3 length, J gene, CDR3 protein.

>TRBV12-3/TRBV12-4|12|TRBJ2-4
ASSLQPNKNIQY
>TRBV20-1|12|TRBJ2-2
SATPILPPGELF
>TRBV14|13|TRBJ2-3
ASSHVQGRTDTQY
>TRBV5-4|11|TRBJ2-3
ASSLTRGDAQY
>TRBV29-1|11|TRBJ2-3
SVEGLALDTQY
>TRBV5-1|15|TRBJ2-3
ASSWGLVGRATDTQY
>TRBV5-1|14|TRBJ2-3
ASRTGGPRSTDTQY
>TRBV12-3/TRBV12-4|13|TRBJ1-1
ASSLGGGGGTEAF
>TRBV4-3|15|TRBJ2-2
ASSHVSGGDSTGELF
>TRBV4-3|13|TRBJ2-1
ASSQGVWGYNEQF
>TRBV7-2|14|TRBJ2-5
ASSFEPSGRGETQY
>TRBV7-3|13|TRBJ2-3
ASSLTLASTDTQY
>TRBV20-1|9|TRBJ1-1
SARFHDEAF
>TRBV20-1|14|TRBJ2-5
SARDRLGARQETQY
>TRBV15|15|TRBJ2-7
ATSKPGTSGGLWEQY
>TRBV24-1|15|TRBJ2-6
ATSDPVDRAGANVLT
>TRBV6-5|12|TRBJ1-1
ASSYSRLNTEAF
>TRBV20-1|15|TRBJ2-1
SAGDRGGGLNKNEQF
>TRBV20-1|12|TRBJ2-7
SARRRDSSYEQY
>TRBV20-1|12|TRBJ2-6
SANRVVGANVLT
>TRBV20-1|12|TRBJ2-7
SALADQGPYEQY
>TRBV25-1|14|TRBJ2-7
ASSERSSRGSYEQY
>TRBV29-1|11|TRBJ2-3
SVATGGLDTQY
>TRBV24-1|15|TRBJ2-3
ATSDGIRGRSTDTQY
>TRBV15|15|TRBJ2-4
ATREWAGRVAKNIQY
>TRBV12-3/TRBV12-4|14|TRBJ1-5
ASSLSGWVGNQPQH
>TRBV6-5|12|TRBJ2-1
ASSSYLAGEEQF
>TRBV15|15|TRBJ1-6
ATSRDLGDRGNSPLH
>TRBV5-1|12|TRBJ2-7
ASSAGLGTFEQY
>TRBV4-1|16|TRBJ2-1
ASSQEIGAASSYNEQF
>TRBV7-7|14|TRBJ2-1
ASSLVAGVGTNEQF
>TRBV28|18|TRBJ2-1
ASNSEASPKLTSSYNEQF
>TRBV20-1|10|TRBJ2-5
SARWSQETQY
>TRBV7-9|13|TRBJ2-7
ASSPTIHGNYEQY
>TRBV5-1|14|TRBJ2-1
ASSWGAGEYYNEQF
>TRBV25-1|10|TRBJ1-2
ASSTAADGYT
>TRBV29-1|11|TRBJ2-7
SVEEDRPYEQY
>TRBV6-5|13|TRBJ2-7
ASSTRQHGFYEQY
>TRBV7-2|13|TRBJ2-1
ASSASGGAIDEQF
>TRBV20-1|15|TRBJ2-1
CAQRTSGGPSYNEQF
>TRBV7-9|16|TRBJ2-6
ASSFGHSLVSGANVLT
>TRBV7-9|11|TRBJ1-2
ASSLIGAYGYT
>TRBV20-1|15|TRBJ2-1
SARDPLGLEEYNEQF
>TRBV5-4|11|TRBJ2-3
ASSFRDSENPY